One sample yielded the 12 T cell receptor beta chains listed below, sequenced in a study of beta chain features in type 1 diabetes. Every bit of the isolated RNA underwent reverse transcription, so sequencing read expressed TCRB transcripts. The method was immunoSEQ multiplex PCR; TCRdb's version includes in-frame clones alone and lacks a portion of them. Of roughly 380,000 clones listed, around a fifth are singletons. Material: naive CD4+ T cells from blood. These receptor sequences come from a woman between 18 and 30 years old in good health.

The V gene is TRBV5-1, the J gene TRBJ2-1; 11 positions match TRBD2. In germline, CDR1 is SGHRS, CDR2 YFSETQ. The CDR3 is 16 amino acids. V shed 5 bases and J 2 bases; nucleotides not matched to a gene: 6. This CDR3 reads CASSFIAGGAYNEQFF. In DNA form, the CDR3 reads TGCGCCAGCAGTTTTATAGCGGGAGGGGCCTACAATGAGCAGTTCTTC.

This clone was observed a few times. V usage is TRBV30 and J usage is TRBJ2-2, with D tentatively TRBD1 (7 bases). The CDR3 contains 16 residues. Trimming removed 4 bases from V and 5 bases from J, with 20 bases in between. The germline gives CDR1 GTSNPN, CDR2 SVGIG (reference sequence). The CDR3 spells CAWNNPAGQRTGELFF. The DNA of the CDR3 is TGTGCCTGGAATAACCCCGCGGGACAGAGAACCGGGGAGCTGTTTTTT. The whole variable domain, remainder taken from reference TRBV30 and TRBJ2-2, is SQTIHQWPATLVQPVGSPLSLECTVEGTSNPNLYWYRQAAGRGLQLLFYSVGIGQISSEVPQNLSASRPQDRQFILSSKKLLLSDSGFYLCAWNNPAGQRTGELFFGEGSRLTVL.

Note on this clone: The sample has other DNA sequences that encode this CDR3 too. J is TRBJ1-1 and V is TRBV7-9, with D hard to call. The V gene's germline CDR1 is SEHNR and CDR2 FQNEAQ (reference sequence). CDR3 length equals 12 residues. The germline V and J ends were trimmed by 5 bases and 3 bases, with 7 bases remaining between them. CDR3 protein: CASSREDTEAFF. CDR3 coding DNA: TGTGCCAGCAGCCGTGAGGACACTGAAGCTTTCTTT. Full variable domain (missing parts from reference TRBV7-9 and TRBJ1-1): DTGVSQNPRHKITKRGQNVTFRCDPISEHNRLYWYRQTLGQGPEFLTYFQNEAQLEKSRLLSDRFSAERPKGSFSTLEIQRTEQGDSAMYLCASSREDTEAFFGQGTRLTVV.

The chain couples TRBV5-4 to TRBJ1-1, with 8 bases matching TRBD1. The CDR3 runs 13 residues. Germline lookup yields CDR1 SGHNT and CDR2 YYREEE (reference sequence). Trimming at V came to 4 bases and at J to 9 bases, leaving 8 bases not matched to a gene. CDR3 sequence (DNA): TGTGCCAGCAGCCCGTACAGGGGGTCTAAAGCTTTCTTT. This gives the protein CASSPYRGSKAFF.

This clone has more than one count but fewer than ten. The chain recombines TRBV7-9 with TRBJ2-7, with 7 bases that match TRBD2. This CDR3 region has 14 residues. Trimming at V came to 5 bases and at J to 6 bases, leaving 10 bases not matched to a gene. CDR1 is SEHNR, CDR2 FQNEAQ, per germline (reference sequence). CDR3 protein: CASSPSGGPLEQYF. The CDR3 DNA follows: TGTGCCAGCAGCCCTAGCGGAGGCCCCCTCGAGCAGTACTTC. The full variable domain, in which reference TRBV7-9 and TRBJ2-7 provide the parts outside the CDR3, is DTGVSQNPRHKITKRGQNVTFRCDPISEHNRLYWYRQTLGQGPEFLTYFQNEAQLEKSRLLSDRFSAERPKGSFSTLEIQRTEQGDSAMYLCASSPSGGPLEQYFGPGTRLTVT.

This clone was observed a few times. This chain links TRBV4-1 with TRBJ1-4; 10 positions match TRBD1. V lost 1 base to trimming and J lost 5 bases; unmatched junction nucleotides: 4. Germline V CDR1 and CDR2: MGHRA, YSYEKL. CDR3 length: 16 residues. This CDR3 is CASSQGQGAWNEKLFF. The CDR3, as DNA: TGCGCCAGCAGCCAAGGACAGGGGGCATGGAATGAAAAACTGTTTTTT.

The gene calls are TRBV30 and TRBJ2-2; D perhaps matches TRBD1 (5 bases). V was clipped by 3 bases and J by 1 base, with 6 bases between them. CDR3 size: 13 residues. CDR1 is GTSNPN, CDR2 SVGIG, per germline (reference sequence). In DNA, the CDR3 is TGTGCCTGGAGGCAGGGGAACACCGGGGAGCTGTTTTTT. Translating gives CAWRQGNTGELFF.

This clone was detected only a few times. The CDR3: CSVEDYPTAEQYF. The CDR3 coding sequence is TGCAGCGTTGAAGACTACCCCACCGCCGAGCAGTACTTC. The chain couples TRBV29-1 to TRBJ2-7; D not certain. Trimming stripped 0 bases from V and 6 bases from J, with 12 bases between. Germline V gene lookup returns CDR1 SQVTM and CDR2 ANQGSEA. This CDR3 has 13 residues.

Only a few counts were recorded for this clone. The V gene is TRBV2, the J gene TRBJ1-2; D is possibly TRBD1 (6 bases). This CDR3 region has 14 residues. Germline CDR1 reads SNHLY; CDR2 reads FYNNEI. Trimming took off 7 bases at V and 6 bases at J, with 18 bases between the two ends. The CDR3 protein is CASKGSGQGNGYTF. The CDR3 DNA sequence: TGTGCCAGCAAGGGCTCTGGGCAGGGGAATGGCTACACCTTC.

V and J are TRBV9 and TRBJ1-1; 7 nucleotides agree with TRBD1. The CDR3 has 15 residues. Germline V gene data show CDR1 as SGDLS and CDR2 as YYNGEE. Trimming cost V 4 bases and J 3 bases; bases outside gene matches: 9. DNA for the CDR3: TGTGCCAGCAGCTTATCGACAGGGAAGGACACTGAAGCTTTCTTT. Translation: CASSLSTGKDTEAFF.

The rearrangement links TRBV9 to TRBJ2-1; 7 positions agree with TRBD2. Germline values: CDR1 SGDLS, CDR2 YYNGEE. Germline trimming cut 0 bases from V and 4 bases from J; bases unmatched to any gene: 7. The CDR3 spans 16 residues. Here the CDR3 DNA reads TGTGCCAGCAGCGTAGGGGGCGGGGGATCGTACAATGAGCAGTTCTTC. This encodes CASSVGGGGSYNEQFF.

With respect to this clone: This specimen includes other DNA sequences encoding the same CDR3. CDR3 nucleotides: TGTGCCAGCAGCGTTGAGGGAGGAGAGACCCAGTACTTC. Amino acid sequence: CASSVEGGETQYF. The rearrangement uses TRBV9 and TRBJ2-5, with a weak D call TRBD2 (6 bases). The V gene lost 2 bases and the J gene lost 4 bases, with 9 bases spanning the gap. CDR1 and CDR2 from the germline V gene are SGDLS and YYNGEE. There are 13 residues in the CDR3.